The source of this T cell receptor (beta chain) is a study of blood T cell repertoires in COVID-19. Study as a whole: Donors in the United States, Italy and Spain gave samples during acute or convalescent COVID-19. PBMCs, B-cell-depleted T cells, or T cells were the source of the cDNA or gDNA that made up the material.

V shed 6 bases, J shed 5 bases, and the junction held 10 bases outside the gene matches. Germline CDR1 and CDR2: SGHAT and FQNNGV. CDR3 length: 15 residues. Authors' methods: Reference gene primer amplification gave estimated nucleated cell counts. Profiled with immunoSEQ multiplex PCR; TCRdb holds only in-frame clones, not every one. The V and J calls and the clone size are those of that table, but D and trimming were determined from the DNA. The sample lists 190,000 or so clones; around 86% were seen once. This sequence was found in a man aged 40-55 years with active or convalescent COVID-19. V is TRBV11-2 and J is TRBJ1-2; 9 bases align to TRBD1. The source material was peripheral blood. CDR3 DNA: TGTGCCAGCAGAAATGCAACAGGGGGCAATTATGGCTACACCTTC. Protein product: CASRNATGGNYGYTF. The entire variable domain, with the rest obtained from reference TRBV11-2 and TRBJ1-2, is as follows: EAGVAQSPRYKIIEKRQSVAFWCNPISGHATLYWYQQILGQGPKLLIQFQNNGVVDDSQLPKDRFSAERLKGVDSTLKIQPAKLEDSAVYLCASRNATGGNYGYTFGSGTRLTVV.